This T cell receptor (beta chain) was sequenced in a study of vaccination and CD4 T cells after COVID-19. General study findings and limits: Convalescent patients were relatively few, and early post-infection timepoints were missing.

In the case of this clonotype: The antigen remains unidentified.

The Oncomine TCR Beta short-read assay sequenced DNA from cultured CD4+ T cells. Cultured CD4+ T cells were the source of extracted genomic DNA. TCRdb independently ran MiXCR on the PCR reads; one entry per CDR3 protein. Of 4,500 to 6,000 distinct CDR3 sequences detected, approximately 39% appear once; the ten largest clones hold less than 45%. Trimming stripped 7 bases from V and 6 bases from J, with 15 bases between. This CDR3 comprises 13 residues. The germline V gene encodes CDR1 MNHNS and CDR2 SASEGT. Documented treatment: roughly 11-day PBMC culture with coronavirus spike peptide pools or control peptides (ViraFEST assay). Ahead of the COVID-19 pandemic (2011-2018), the CD4+ T cells of the unexposed donor were collected. ViraFEST grew antigen-specific T cells using peptide pools, then sequenced TCRs. SARS-CoV-2 S/N and four cold-coronavirus spikes were used to probe unexposed-donor CD4+ T cells, cells permitting.

The gene calls are TRBV6-1 and TRBJ1-2; D call uncertain. Input material: CD4+ T cells from blood, cultured in vitro. This TCR was sampled from a human donor in good health. This CDR3 reads CASTPTPWDGYTF. The CDR3, as DNA: TGTGCCAGCACCCCAACCCCTTGGGATGGCTACACCTTC.